Each of the 22 T cell receptor beta chains below was sequenced from the same sample in a study of blood T cells in healthy people across ages (dated by TCRdb to about 2015). Library prep was done by 5' RACE. This sample was sequenced with an Illumina HiSeq 2500. A second roughly 7 to 11 cycle PCR used a sample-barcoded 5' primer and a J-beta primer mix. TCRdb reprocessing: public reads trimmed at Q25 with fastp, clones called with MiXCR, in-frame beta chains kept. Here each entry gathers all rows of one CDR3 protein and keeps the most common genes and DNA. Across this sample there are some 320,000 distinct CDR3 sequences, with 27% seen only once. Roughly 30% of the sample rests with the top ten. The source material was blood. All receptors derive from a woman between 65 and 79 years old in good health.

V is TRBV6-5 and J is TRBJ1-1; D possibly corresponds to TRBD1 (6 bases). This CDR3 has 14 amino acids. V gave up 1 base and J gave up 5 bases, with 11 bases separating them. Germline V gene data show CDR1 as MNHEY and CDR2 as SVGAGI. The CDR3 DNA follows: TGTGCCAGCAGTTACTTAGGGGGGGGGACTGAAGCTTTCTTT. Translated: CASSYLGGGTEAFF.

This clonotype has only a few counts. The rearrangement links TRBV5-1 to TRBJ2-1; unclear D gene. V was shortened by 2 bases and J by 0 bases, with 9 bases between the two germline ends. The CDR3 loop spans 15 amino acids. In germline, CDR1 is SGHRS, CDR2 YFSETQ. The CDR3 sequence: CASSFGFISYNEQFF. The DNA of the CDR3 is TGCGCCAGCAGCTTTGGGTTCATCTCCTACAATGAGCAGTTCTTC.

In the case of this clonotype: The junction departs from the called germline gene at one end, perhaps through a read error. This chain joins TRBV20-1 and TRBJ2-3, with no clear D. Germline assignment: CDR1 DFQATT and CDR2 SNEGSKA (reference sequence). The CDR3 contains 12 residues. As DNA, the CDR3 is TGCAGTGCGGTGGGATCAAGCGATACGCACTATTTT. This encodes CSAVGSSDTHYF.

This chain uses TRBV28 with TRBJ2-2; 13 bases match TRBD2. The CDR3 has 18 residues. Germline V gene data show CDR1 as MDHEN and CDR2 as SYDVKM. V dropped 7 bases and J dropped 4; count of bases not matched to a gene: 12. CDR3 loop: CASTQRGLAGTITGELFF. The CDR3 DNA is TGTGCCAGCACCCAACGGGGACTAGCGGGAACTATCACCGGGGAGCTGTTTTTT.

The table lists this clonotype with many counts. This chain uses TRBV4-3 with TRBJ1-4, with D hard to call. Germline loops: CDR1 LGHNA, CDR2 YSLEER. CDR3 length: 17 residues. Trimming cost V 2 bases and J 7 bases, with 20 bases left between them. The CDR3 region has the DNA TGCGCCAGCAGCCAATCCCCCGGCGCACTCGGATCTGAAAAACTGTTTTTT. It codes for CASSQSPGALGSEKLFF.

This clonotype was seen more than once but under ten times. The chain employs TRBV10-3 and TRBJ2-4; 7 bases line up with TRBD2. The trim removed 5 bases at V and 3 bases at J, leaving 1 base unmatched. CDR1 ENHRY and CDR2 SYGVKD come from the germline V gene. There are 13 residues in the CDR3. CDR3 loop: CAISTSDKNIQYF. In DNA, the CDR3 is TGTGCCATCAGTACTAGCGACAAAAACATTCAGTACTTC.

The chain links TRBV28 to TRBJ2-1; D may be TRBD2 (5 bases). Per germline, CDR1 MDHEN and CDR2 SYDVKM. This CDR3 comprises 13 residues. Trimming removed 2 bases at V and 9 bases at J, with 11 bases between. CDR3 in amino acids: CASSLAGRGEQFF. The CDR3 coding sequence is TGTGCCAGCAGTTTAGCGGGCAGAGGTGAGCAGTTCTTC.

This clonotype was seen ten or more times. The chain links TRBV12-3 or TRBV12-4 to TRBJ1-1; D is undetermined. With 5 bases removed from V and 1 base from J, the gap between germline ends came to 8 bases. This CDR3 has 13 amino acids. For the CDR3, the DNA is TGTGCCAGCAGTCCACCGAAGAACACTGAAGCTTTCTTT. It yields the protein CASSPPKNTEAFF.

V gene TRBV28 combines with J gene TRBJ1-2; D might be TRBD1 (5 bases). The CDR3 runs 13 residues. Germline loops: CDR1 MDHEN, CDR2 SYDVKM. V gave up 3 bases and J gave up 3 bases, with 8 bases separating them. This CDR3 is CASSLGGYYGYTF. The CDR3 DNA reads TGTGCCAGCAGTTTGGGGGGATACTATGGCTACACCTTC.

This chain links TRBV5-1 with TRBJ1-4; the D gene is possibly TRBD1 (5 bases). Germline V gene data show CDR1 as SGHRS and CDR2 as YFSETQ. Trimming removed 2 bases at V and 7 bases at J, with 9 bases between. CDR3 length: 13 amino acids. The chain's CDR3 is CASSFTDSEKLFF. CDR3 sequence (DNA): TGCGCCAGCAGCTTTACAGACAGTGAAAAACTGTTTTTT.

The rearrangement links TRBV28 to TRBJ2-7; TRBD2 is a possible D gene (5 bases). The ends were cut back, 8 bases at V and 0 bases at J, with 14 bases in the middle. The V gene's germline CDR1 is MDHEN and CDR2 SYDVKM. There are 14 residues in the CDR3. The CDR3 loop is CASDGRSSSYEQYF. The DNA for the CDR3 is TGTGCCAGCGATGGGAGATCCTCCTCCTACGAGCAGTACTTC.

This clonotype was recorded many times. This chain uses TRBV5-6 with TRBJ2-5, with 7 bases aligning to TRBD2. The J call may be wrong; the DNA end is better matched by TRBJ2-1. The CDR3 is 15 residues long. Germline V gene sequence: CDR1 SGHDT, CDR2 YYEEEE. CDR3: CASSLVLAVYNEQFF. CDR3 nucleotide sequence: TGTGCCAGCAGCTTGGTGCTAGCGGTCTACAATGAGCAGTTCTTC.

This clonotype was observed a handful of times. V is TRBV7-2 and J is TRBJ1-1, with 9 nucleotides matching TRBD1. The CDR3 is made up of 13 amino acids. From germline, CDR1 is SGHTA and CDR2 FQGNSA. Unmatched junction bases numbered 4, after V lost 5 bases and J lost 6 bases. CDR3 sequence: CASSGQGMAEAFF. In DNA, the CDR3 is TGTGCCAGCAGCGGACAGGGGATGGCTGAAGCTTTCTTT.

The rearrangement uses TRBV7-2 and TRBJ2-5; 13 bases fit TRBD2. Germline V gene lookup returns CDR1 SGHTA and CDR2 FQGNSA. This CDR3 is 16 amino acids long. The V and J ends lost 5 bases and 0 bases, in that order; junction bases with no gene match: 3. CDR3 region: CASSVGTSGNQETQYF. For the CDR3, the DNA is TGTGCCAGCAGCGTCGGGACTAGCGGGAACCAAGAGACCCAGTACTTC.

J is TRBJ1-1 and V is TRBV19; possible D gene TRBD1, 5 bases. V was clipped by 9 bases and J by 1 base, with 18 bases between them. This CDR3 has 15 residues. Germline CDR1 reads LNHDA; CDR2 reads SQIVND (reference sequence). The CDR3 sequence: CASLNFNGGNTEAFF. CDR3 nucleotides: TGTGCCAGCCTTAATTTTAATGGGGGGAACACTGAAGCTTTCTTT.

V gene TRBV12-3 or TRBV12-4 combines with J gene TRBJ1-4, with D tentatively TRBD1 (5 bases). The CDR3 consists of 14 residues. Trimming cost V 5 bases and J 7 bases, with 14 bases left between them. The CDR3 region has the DNA TGTGCCAGCAGTCCCCCCGGGGGAAGTGAAAAACTGTTTTTT. This translates into CASSPPGGSEKLFF.

The chain links TRBV5-5 to TRBJ1-2; the D gene is possibly TRBD1 (6 bases). The CDR3 has 15 amino acids. Germline V CDR1 and CDR2: SGHKS, YYEKEE (reference sequence). V dropped 0 bases and J dropped 2 bases, with 11 bases sitting between them. The CDR3 sequence is CASSLATGLNYGYTF. CDR3 coding DNA: TGTGCCAGCAGCTTGGCCACAGGGCTGAACTATGGCTACACCTTC.

The sample holds a few counts of this clonotype. The gene calls are TRBV5-5 and TRBJ2-3, with TRBD2 as a possible D gene (6 bases). The germline V and J ends were trimmed by 3 bases and 6 bases, with 17 bases remaining between them. The CDR3 is made up of 15 amino acids. Per germline, CDR1 SGHKS and CDR2 YYEKEE (reference sequence). For the CDR3, the DNA is TGTGCCAGCAGCTCCCGACTAGGCGACCAGGATACGCAGTATTTT. Protein product: CASSSRLGDQDTQYF.

This clonotype was found a few times. The V gene is TRBV5-1, the J gene TRBJ2-1, with 10 bases that match TRBD1. J lost 9 bases, V lost 7 bases, and 16 bases had no gene match. The CDR3 runs 16 residues. Germline CDR1 and CDR2: SGHRS and YFSETQ. This CDR3 is CASWSGTGVYRGEQFF. The CDR3 nucleotides read TGCGCCAGCTGGTCCGGGACAGGGGTTTATCGGGGTGAGCAGTTCTTC.

This clonotype was observed a few times. CDR3 sequence reads: CSAPRGDRHSGNTIYF. The CDR3 region has the DNA TGCAGTGCACCTCGAGGGGACAGACACTCTGGAAACACCATATATTTT. The chain couples TRBV20-1 to TRBJ1-3, with 7 bases aligning to TRBD1. Germline assignment: CDR1 DFQATT and CDR2 SNEGSKA (reference sequence). J gave up 0 bases and V 6 bases, and 11 bases lay outside the gene matches. This CDR3 spans 16 amino acids.

This clonotype occurred a few times. The J gene is TRBJ1-1, the V gene TRBV20-1; D remains unclear. CDR1 is DFQATT and CDR2 is SNEGSKA in the germline V gene (reference sequence). This CDR3 has 11 residues. Trimming cost V 0 bases and J 5 bases, with 4 bases left between them. CDR3 in DNA: TGCAGTGCTAGAGACCAGACTGAAGCTTTCTTT. It translates to CSARDQTEAFF.

The chain recombines TRBV5-1 with TRBJ2-5, with D possibly being TRBD2 (6 bases). The V and J ends lost 0 bases and 11 bases respectively, with 20 bases between them. Germline loops: CDR1 SGHRS, CDR2 YFSETQ. This CDR3 spans 15 amino acids. The CDR3 DNA follows: TGCGCCAGCAGCTTGGACTCCCCGGGACTTAAAGAGCAGTACTTC. Protein: CASSLDSPGLKEQYF.